What follows is one T cell receptor beta chain and its context. This sample was included in a study of blood T cell repertoires in COVID-19. Study in general: Material from acute and convalescent COVID-19 was sourced from the United States, Italy and Spain.

Germline V gene lookup returns CDR1 KGHDR and CDR2 SFDVKD. This CDR3 has 20 amino acids. J was trimmed by 0 bases and V by 4 bases; bases with no gene match: 13. Sequenced by immunoSEQ multiplex PCR; TCRdb stores in-frame clones only, minus some. The sample has 250,000 or so clones, 80% to 90% seen once. The source material was peripheral blood. The clonotype was recovered from a woman between 40 and 55 years old who had recovered from COVID-19. The V call is TRBV24-1, the J call TRBJ2-6, with 8 nucleotides matching TRBD1. CDR3 sequence: CATSEIGGQGGPSGANVLTF. The CDR3, as DNA: TGTGCCACCAGTGAGATCGGCGGACAGGGCGGCCCCTCTGGGGCCAACGTCCTGACTTTC.